Here is one T cell receptor beta chain with its context. Some clones are missing from TCRdb's copy, which holds only in-frame ones; the method was immunoSEQ multiplex PCR. Found here are some 70,000 clones, around 88% of them singletons; the top ten hold approximately 6.8%. The CDR3 is 15 residues long. V was pared by 7 bases and J by 0 bases, with 13 bases between. In germline, CDR1 is MDHEN, CDR2 SYDVKM. This sample was included in a study of blood T cell repertoires in COVID-19. The clonotype originates from a woman aged 70 to 79 with acute or convalescent COVID-19. Sequenced: peripheral blood. This chain uses TRBV28 with TRBJ1-5; tentative D call: TRBD1 (5 bases). The CDR3 reads CASTGRVYSNQPQHF. The CDR3 nucleotides are TGTGCCAGCACGGGCAGGGTTTATAGCAATCAGCCCCAGCATTTT.